These T cell receptor beta chains were read from a single sample in a study of blood T cell repertoires in COVID-19. TCRdb's copy holds only in-frame clones and misses some; the assay was immunoSEQ multiplex PCR. The profile covers approximately 310,000 clones, with around 84% appearing a single time and around 2% taken by the ten largest. The sequenced sample consisted of PBMCs or T cells enriched from blood (not recorded which). Every receptor here comes from a woman aged 25-40 years who had been exposed to COVID-19. The CDR3 runs from the conserved cysteine through the conserved F or W. A D gene is named only where the DNA matches it firmly. The size entry is marked missing in some rows and otherwise reads once, few, many or a size class.

DNA: TGTGCCAGCAGGAGACAGGGGGCGGGTGGGGAGCTGTTTTTT
CDR3: CASRRQGAGGELFF
V: TRBV28
size: NA
J: TRBJ2-2
D: TRBD1

DNA: TGTGCCAGCAGCTGGGTAGCGGGACATCGTAATGAGCAGTTCTTC
CDR3: CASSWVAGHRNEQFF
V: TRBV11-2
size: NA
J: TRBJ2-1
D: TRBD2

DNA: TGCGCCAGCAGCTCCGGGACAGGGAGCTACGAGCAGTACTTC
CDR3: CASSSGTGSYEQYF
V: TRBV5-1
size: NA
J: TRBJ2-7
D: TRBD1

DNA: TGTGCCAGCAGCCTTCCTAGCGACCCCACAGATACGCAGTATTTT
CDR3: CASSLPSDPTDTQYF
V: TRBV9
size: NA
J: TRBJ2-3
D: NA

DNA: TGTGCCAGCACCCTCGGGGGGCTTGGGAACACTGAAGCTTTCTTT
CDR3: CASTLGGLGNTEAFF
V: TRBV6-5
size: once
J: TRBJ1-1
D: NA

DNA: TGTGCCAGCAGTGGGCAGGGAACTGGAAACACCATATATTTT
CDR3: CASSGQGTGNTIYF
V: TRBV2
size: NA
J: TRBJ1-3
D: NA

DNA: TGCGCCAGCAGTGATTCCGGGAGGCGGGATCCCTACCCTTACTACAATGAGCAGTTCTTC
CDR3: CASSDSGRRDPYPYYNEQFF
V: TRBV10-1
size: NA
J: TRBJ2-1
D: TRBD2

DNA: TGTGCCACCAGCAGAGATTATGGGAGGGCCTTCACAGATACGCAGTATTTT
CDR3: CATSRDYGRAFTDTQYF
V: TRBV15
size: NA
J: TRBJ2-3
D: TRBD2

DNA: TGTGCCAGCAGTGACCAAACCGGGGGACGTAGGGAGACCCAGTACTTC
CDR3: CASSDQTGGRRETQYF
V: TRBV6-4
size: NA
J: TRBJ2-5
D: NA

DNA: TGTGCCAGCAGTTTACGGGTAGTATCGTCAGGGTGGGGCACAGATACGCAGTATTTT
CDR3: CASSLRVVSSGWGTDTQYF
V: TRBV28
size: NA
J: TRBJ2-3
D: NA

DNA: TGTGCCAGTAGTGCCGTATCACAGGGATCCGGGGAGCTGTTTTTT
CDR3: CASSAVSQGSGELFF
V: TRBV19
size: NA
J: TRBJ2-2
D: NA

DNA: TGTGCCAGCAGTTACTCGGACGGGGGGGCAGATACGCAGTATTTT
CDR3: CASSYSDGGADTQYF
V: TRBV6-5
size: NA
J: TRBJ2-3
D: TRBD2

DNA: TGTGCCAGCAGTATCGACAGAATTGCCTACGAGCAGTACTTC
CDR3: CASSIDRIAYEQYF
V: TRBV27
size: NA
J: TRBJ2-7
D: NA

DNA: TGTGCCAGCAGGATCCGGGACAGGTCTTTCTACGAGCAGTACTTC
CDR3: CASRIRDRSFYEQYF
V: TRBV6-5
size: NA
J: TRBJ2-7
D: TRBD1

DNA: TGTGCCAGCCAATACAGGGGGGTGAATGGCTACACCTTC
CDR3: CASQYRGVNGYTF
V: TRBV11-3
size: NA
J: TRBJ1-2
D: TRBD1

DNA: TGTGCCAGCAGCTTGGAGCCAGGGAGGTCTAGGGAGACCCAGTACTTC
CDR3: CASSLEPGRSRETQYF
V: TRBV5-4
size: NA
J: TRBJ2-5
D: NA

DNA: TGTGCCAGCAGTCCGGACAGCCTAAGTGAAGCTTTCTTT
CDR3: CASSPDSLSEAFF
V: TRBV28
size: few
J: TRBJ1-1
D: NA

DNA: TGTGCCAGCAGCCAAGAGGGAGGGAACGACTACAATGAGCAGTTCTTC
CDR3: CASSQEGGNDYNEQFF
V: TRBV4-2
size: once
J: TRBJ2-1
D: TRBD2

DNA: TGTGCCAGTAGTATAGCAGCTAGCGGCTACAATGAGCAGTTCTTC
CDR3: CASSIAASGYNEQFF
V: TRBV19
size: NA
J: TRBJ2-1
D: TRBD2

DNA: TGCGCCAGCAGCCAAGAATCCCTACCAAATGAGCAGTTCTTC
CDR3: CASSQESLPNEQFF
V: TRBV4-3
size: NA
J: TRBJ2-1
D: NA

DNA: TGTGCCAGCAGTCTTCAGGGGGCTGGAAACACCATATATTTT
CDR3: CASSLQGAGNTIYF
V: TRBV3-1/TRBV3-2
size: once
J: TRBJ1-3
D: TRBD1

DNA: TGTGCCAGCAGTCCACTAGCGGGAAATATTAGGAATGAGCAGTTCTTC
CDR3: CASSPLAGNIRNEQFF
V: TRBV27
size: NA
J: TRBJ2-1
D: TRBD2

DNA: TGTGCCAGCAGCCCTGGGGGGGGGAATCAGCCCCAGCATTTT
CDR3: CASSPGGGNQPQHF
V: TRBV5-4
size: NA
J: TRBJ1-5
D: NA

DNA: TGTGCCAGCAGCTTACGACAGGGACCAAATTCACCCCTCCACTTT
CDR3: CASSLRQGPNSPLHF
V: TRBV5-8
size: NA
J: TRBJ1-6
D: TRBD1

DNA: TGTGCCTGGAGGGGGACAGGGGACACCGGGGAGCTGTTTTTT
CDR3: CAWRGTGDTGELFF
V: TRBV30
size: NA
J: TRBJ2-2
D: TRBD1

DNA: TGTGCCAGCAGTGAAGTATCGCGGGGGACTAGCACAGATACGCAGTATTTT
CDR3: CASSEVSRGTSTDTQYF
V: TRBV6-1
size: NA
J: TRBJ2-3
D: TRBD2

DNA: TGCGCCAGCAGCTTGGCTATTGTGGGGCAGAGTAATTCACCCCTCCACTTT
CDR3: CASSLAIVGQSNSPLHF
V: TRBV5-1
size: NA
J: TRBJ1-6
D: NA

DNA: TGTGCCAGCAGGCGGAATGTGGGAGGGAATATCGGGGCCACTGAAGCTTTCTTT
CDR3: CASRRNVGGNIGATEAFF
V: TRBV27
size: NA
J: TRBJ1-1
D: NA

DNA: TGTGCCAGTCGTTCAGGGGACCTTCTCTCTGGAAACACCATATATTTT
CDR3: CASRSGDLLSGNTIYF
V: TRBV28
size: once
J: TRBJ1-3
D: NA

DNA: TGCGCCAGCAGCTTGACCGGCGGAAGATCAGACTATGGCTACACCTTC
CDR3: CASSLTGGRSDYGYTF
V: TRBV5-1
size: few
J: TRBJ1-2
D: NA

DNA: TGTGCCAGCAGCAGACAAGACAGCTTATTTAGAGGCTACACCTTC
CDR3: CASSRQDSLFRGYTF
V: TRBV7-9
size: NA
J: TRBJ1-2
D: NA

DNA: TGTGCCAGCAGCTCAAACCGGGACAGGCGGGCTGAAGCTTTCTTT
CDR3: CASSSNRDRRAEAFF
V: TRBV7-6
size: NA
J: TRBJ1-1
D: TRBD1

DNA: TGTGCCAGCAGCGCAGGAGACGGGACAGCGAGCCTCTACGAGCAGTACTTC
CDR3: CASSAGDGTASLYEQYF
V: TRBV9
size: NA
J: TRBJ2-7
D: TRBD1

DNA: TGCGCCAGCAGCTTCATTGGGCGGGAGGGAGAGACCCAGTACTTC
CDR3: CASSFIGREGETQYF
V: TRBV5-1
size: NA
J: TRBJ2-5
D: TRBD2

DNA: TGTGCTTTACTAGCAGCAGCTACCCGTGCAGAGGCTAACTATGGCTACACCTTC
CDR3: CALLAAATRAEANYGYTF
V: TRBV7-9
size: NA
J: TRBJ1-2
D: NA

DNA: TGTGCCAGCAGCTTGGGTCACAGGGACTCTGGGGCCAACGTCCTGACTTTC
CDR3: CASSLGHRDSGANVLTF
V: TRBV5-4
size: NA
J: TRBJ2-6
D: NA

DNA: TGTGCCAGCAGCGTAGCTGCAGGACAGGGTTTTTATGAGCAGTTCTTC
CDR3: CASSVAAGQGFYEQFF
V: TRBV9
size: NA
J: TRBJ2-1
D: TRBD1

DNA: TGTGCCAGCAGCTTAGATCACACCAGACTCTATGGCTACACCTTC
CDR3: CASSLDHTRLYGYTF
V: TRBV11-2
size: NA
J: TRBJ1-2
D: NA

DNA: TGTGCCAGCAGTTTATATCTAGCGGGGGGTTTATCTGGGGCCAACGTCCTGACTTTC
CDR3: CASSLYLAGGLSGANVLTF
V: TRBV27
size: few
J: TRBJ2-6
D: TRBD2

DNA: TGTGCCAGCAGGGAAAGGACAGGGGTGGGGAATTCACCCCTCCACTTT
CDR3: CASRERTGVGNSPLHF
V: TRBV28
size: NA
J: TRBJ1-6
D: TRBD1

DNA: TGTGCCTGGACGGGACAGACTAATCAGCCCCAGCATTTT
CDR3: CAWTGQTNQPQHF
V: TRBV30
size: NA
J: TRBJ1-5
D: TRBD1

DNA: TGTGCCAGCAGCTTATCCAGGGGACGGAACACCATATATTTT
CDR3: CASSLSRGRNTIYF
V: TRBV7-2
size: NA
J: TRBJ1-3
D: NA

DNA: TGTGCCAGCAGCAAAGTCTTCCTAGCGGGAGTCTACAATGAGCAGTTCTTC
CDR3: CASSKVFLAGVYNEQFF
V: TRBV21-1
size: NA
J: TRBJ2-1
D: NA

DNA: TGTGCCAGCAGTTTATTAGGGACAGGGGGACAGCCCCAGCATTTT
CDR3: CASSLLGTGGQPQHF
V: TRBV28
size: NA
J: TRBJ1-5
D: TRBD1

DNA: TGTGCCAGCAGCCCCGCGGGCCTTCTTGGCGGGAGGGCCGTCGAGCAGTTCTTC
CDR3: CASSPAGLLGGRAVEQFF
V: TRBV7-9
size: NA
J: TRBJ2-1
D: TRBD2

DNA: TGCGCCAGCAGTCAATCTATTGAGACCCAGTACTTC
CDR3: CASSQSIETQYF
V: TRBV23-1
size: NA
J: TRBJ2-5
D: NA

DNA: TGTGCCAGCAGTGTCCCCTACAGGGGACCTTTTGGCTACACCTTC
CDR3: CASSVPYRGPFGYTF
V: TRBV28
size: NA
J: TRBJ1-2
D: TRBD1

DNA: TGCGCCAGCAGCCAATGGGGAGGGACTAATGAAAAACTGTTTTTT
CDR3: CASSQWGGTNEKLFF
V: TRBV4-1
size: NA
J: TRBJ1-4
D: NA

DNA: TGTGCCAGCAGTGAGCCCACAGTGGCCACTAATGAAAAACTGTTTTTT
CDR3: CASSEPTVATNEKLFF
V: TRBV25-1
size: NA
J: TRBJ1-4
D: NA

DNA: TGTGCCAGCAGCCCGGGGACAGGGGGAGGACAGCCCCAGCATTTT
CDR3: CASSPGTGGGQPQHF
V: TRBV5-8
size: NA
J: TRBJ1-5
D: TRBD1

DNA: TGTGCCAGCAGTTTTCTGAATGCGGGTGAAAAACTGTTTTTT
CDR3: CASSFLNAGEKLFF
V: TRBV28
size: NA
J: TRBJ1-4
D: NA

DNA: TGTGCCAGCAGTCGCTACGACGGACAGGGATACGAGCAGTACTTC
CDR3: CASSRYDGQGYEQYF
V: TRBV6-6
size: NA
J: TRBJ2-7
D: TRBD1

DNA: TGTGCCAGCAGCCAAGAAGGGGCTTTGGATTCACCCCTCCACTTT
CDR3: CASSQEGALDSPLHF
V: TRBV4-2
size: NA
J: TRBJ1-6
D: NA

DNA: TGTGCCTGGCAGGACAGGGGAAATTCACCCCTCCACTTT
CDR3: CAWQDRGNSPLHF
V: TRBV30
size: once
J: TRBJ1-6
D: TRBD1

DNA: TGTGCCAGCAGCCTTGGACTAGGGGGTCACACTGAAGCTTTCTTT
CDR3: CASSLGLGGHTEAFF
V: TRBV5-6
size: NA
J: TRBJ1-1
D: NA

DNA: TGTGCCAGCAGCTTCGGAGAAACCGGGGAGCTGTTTTTT
CDR3: CASSFGETGELFF
V: TRBV5-8
size: NA
J: TRBJ2-2
D: NA

DNA: TGTGCCAGCAGCTTGGCCAGGGGCTCGGGAGAGCAGTACTTC
CDR3: CASSLARGSGEQYF
V: TRBV5-4
size: few
J: TRBJ2-7
D: NA

DNA: TGCGCCAGCAGTGTAGGGGGCGAGACCCAGTACTTC
CDR3: CASSVGGETQYF
V: TRBV10-2
size: NA
J: TRBJ2-5
D: TRBD1

DNA: TGTGCCAGCAGTGAACCGGGCACAGGGGGCAGACTTAGCTATGGCTACACCTTC
CDR3: CASSEPGTGGRLSYGYTF
V: TRBV2
size: NA
J: TRBJ1-2
D: TRBD1

DNA: TGTGCCAGCACCCCGTCCGGACAGAAGAACACTGAAGCTTTCTTT
CDR3: CASTPSGQKNTEAFF
V: TRBV28
size: few
J: TRBJ1-1
D: NA